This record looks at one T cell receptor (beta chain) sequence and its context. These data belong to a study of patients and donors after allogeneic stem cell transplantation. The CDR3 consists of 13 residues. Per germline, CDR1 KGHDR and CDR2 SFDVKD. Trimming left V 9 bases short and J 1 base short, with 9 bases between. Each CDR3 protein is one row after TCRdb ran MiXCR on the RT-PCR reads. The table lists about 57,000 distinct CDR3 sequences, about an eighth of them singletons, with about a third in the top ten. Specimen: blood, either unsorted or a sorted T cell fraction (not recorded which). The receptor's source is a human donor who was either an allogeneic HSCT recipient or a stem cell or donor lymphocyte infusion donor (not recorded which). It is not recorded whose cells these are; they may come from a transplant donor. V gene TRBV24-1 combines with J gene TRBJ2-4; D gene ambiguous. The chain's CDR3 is CATGDGAKNIQYF. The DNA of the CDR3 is TGTGCCACCGGGGATGGGGCCAAAAACATTCAGTACTTC.